A selection of T cell receptor beta chains follows, all from one sample in a study of T cell responses to AZD1222 COVID-19 vaccine. Measured with immunoSEQ multiplex PCR; TCRdb has only the in-frame clones, and not every one. The sample gives about 120,000 clones, approximately 88% of which show up once; about 5% is in the top ten. The material was peripheral blood, obtained on day 0 of AZD1222 vaccination. The receptors derive from an adult in good health. Both conserved end residues are part of each CDR3. D genes are given only for firm matches. Clone size appears in some rows only: once, few, many, or a class for an expanded clone.

J | D | size | V | DNA | CDR3
TRBJ1-1 | - | - | TRBV5-6 | TGTGCCAGCAGCAAAGGGGGAGATGGAGCTTTCTTT | CASSKGGDGAFF
TRBJ2-5 | - | - | TRBV5-5 | TGTGCCAGCAGCTCACTGTCGAATCAAGAGACCCAGTACTTC | CASSSLSNQETQYF
TRBJ2-3 | - | - | TRBV11-2 | TGTGCCAGCACCCTTGGGGGGGCAAGCACAGATACGCAGTATTTT | CASTLGGASTDTQYF
TRBJ2-7 | - | - | TRBV4-3 | TGCGCCAGCAGCCAAGATTCGGGCATGAACTACGAGCAGTACTTC | CASSQDSGMNYEQYF
TRBJ1-4 | - | few | TRBV5-5 | TGTGCCAGCAGCTGGGGTTCCGGGGGCTATGAAAAACTGTTTTTT | CASSWGSGGYEKLFF
TRBJ1-5 | - | - | TRBV7-8 | TGTGCCAGCAGCTTAGCAGGGAACAATCAGCCCCAGCATTTT | CASSLAGNNQPQHF
TRBJ1-2 | - | - | TRBV5-8 | TGTGCCAGCAGCCACCGGGACAAATTACCCTATGGCTACACCTTC | CASSHRDKLPYGYTF
TRBJ2-7 | TRBD1 | - | TRBV6-5 | TGTGCCAGCAGACGTGGACAGGGATCCTACGAGCAGTACTTC | CASRRGQGSYEQYF
TRBJ1-6 | - | - | TRBV25-1 | TGTGCCAGCAGGAGGGGACAAAGAAATTCACCCCTCCACTTT | CASRRGQRNSPLHF
TRBJ2-2 | - | - | TRBV9 | TGTGCCAGCAGCGTATACACCGGGGAGCTGTTTTTT | CASSVYTGELFF
TRBJ1-1 | - | - | TRBV7-9 | TGTGCCAGCATCCTCGAGAACACTGAAGCTTTCTTT | CASILENTEAFF
TRBJ1-3 | - | - | TRBV3-1/TRBV3-2 | TGTGCCAGCAGCCAACAGGGAGGCTCTGGAAACACCATATATTTT | CASSQQGGSGNTIYF
TRBJ2-1 | TRBD2 | - | TRBV27 | TGTGCCAGCAGTCCCGGGACTAGCGGGGGCTCCTACAATGAGCAGTTCTTC | CASSPGTSGGSYNEQFF
TRBJ1-6 | - | once | TRBV19 | TGTGCCAGTAGTTCCCGGGCTAGGAATTCACCCCTCCACTTT | CASSSRARNSPLHF
TRBJ2-1 | TRBD1 | - | TRBV4-1 | TGCGCCAGCAGCCAAGAGGTGGGACAGAGATACAATGAGCAGTTCTTC | CASSQEVGQRYNEQFF
TRBJ1-6 | TRBD1 | - | TRBV18 | TGTGCCAGCTCACCCTCGACAGGGGGCAATAATTCACCCCTCCACTTT | CASSPSTGGNNSPLHF
TRBJ1-5 | - | - | TRBV6-5 | TGTGCCAGCAGGGAGTGGGTGGTGGAGCCCCAGCATTTT | CASREWVVEPQHF
TRBJ2-1 | TRBD1 | - | TRBV6-2/TRBV6-3 | TGTGCCAGCAGTTCCACAGGGGACAATGAGCAGTTCTTC | CASSSTGDNEQFF
TRBJ1-5 | - | - | TRBV11-2 | TGTGCCAGCAGCTTCGGGACATCACTCAATCAGCCCCAGCATTTT | CASSFGTSLNQPQHF
TRBJ2-5 | - | - | TRBV7-2 | TGTGCCAGCAGCCGCGTTGCAGGGTTCCAAGAGACCCAGTACTTC | CASSRVAGFQETQYF
TRBJ2-2 | - | - | TRBV7-2 | TGTGCCAGCAGCTTCGCTGGGTTGACCGGGGAGCTGTTTTTT | CASSFAGLTGELFF
TRBJ2-2 | TRBD2 | - | TRBV10-3 | TGTGCCATCAGACCGGGACTAGCGGGGGCGCCGATATCGAACACCGGGGAGCTGTTTTTT | CAIRPGLAGAPISNTGELFF
TRBJ2-7 | - | - | TRBV7-9 | TGTGCCAGCAGCCCCCGTGAAGCCACAGCTCATTCCGAGCAGTACTTC | CASSPREATAHSEQYF
TRBJ1-4 | - | - | TRBV4-1 | TGCGCCAGCAGCCCACTGTCTTGGGGTAACGAAAAACTGTTTTTT | CASSPLSWGNEKLFF